This TCR beta chain was captured by sequencing in a study of cytomegalovirus exposure and HLA in healthy donors. Overall study results and limits: Whilst most TCR sequences proved rare, a subset of public TCRs occurred across many donors. Later, an analysis showed that TCR beta chains associated with HLA were more clonally expanded than others that were equally common. It was assumed in the presence/absence analyses that sequencing depth was roughly uniform across donors.

Researchers ran the PCR with 60 Vbeta and 13 Jbeta primers. Sequencing used immunoSEQ multiplex PCR; TCRdb keeps in-frame clones, though not all of them. Of some 140,000 clones in the sample, 65% to 75% were seen once. Remarks on this clone: Its antigen is undetermined.

Donors consisted of healthy bone marrow donors. CDR1 is SQVTM and CDR2 is ANQGSEA in the germline V gene. With 7 bases removed from V and 0 bases from J, the gap between germline ends came to 14 bases. CDR3 length: 14 amino acids. The sequenced sample was PBMCs. This sequence originates from a man in his late teens or twenties in good health and CMV-seronegative. The chain combines TRBV29-1 with TRBJ2-3; a weak D match, TRBD2 (6 bases). DNA for the CDR3: TGCAGCGCCCGACTAGTAACAAGCACAGATACGCAGTATTTT. Protein: CSARLVTSTDTQYF.